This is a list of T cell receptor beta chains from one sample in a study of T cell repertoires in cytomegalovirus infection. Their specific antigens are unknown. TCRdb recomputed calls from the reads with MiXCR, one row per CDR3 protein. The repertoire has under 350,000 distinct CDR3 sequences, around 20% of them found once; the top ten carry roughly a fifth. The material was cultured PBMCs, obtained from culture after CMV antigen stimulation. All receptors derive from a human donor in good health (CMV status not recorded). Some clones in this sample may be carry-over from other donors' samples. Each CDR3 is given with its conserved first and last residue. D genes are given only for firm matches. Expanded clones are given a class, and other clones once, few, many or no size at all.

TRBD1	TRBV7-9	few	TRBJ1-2	CASSWSGTGGVEAYGYTF	TGTGCCAGCAGCTGGTCCGGGACAGGAGGAGTAGAGGCCTATGGCTACACCTTC
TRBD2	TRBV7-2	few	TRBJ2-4	CASSLFISGSGDIQYF	TGTGCCAGCAGCTTATTTATTAGCGGGAGTGGGGACATTCAGTACTTC
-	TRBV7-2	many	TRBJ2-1	CASSLRPPSSYNEQFF	TGTGCCAGCAGCTTACGGCCCCCTAGCTCCTACAATGAGCAGTTCTTC
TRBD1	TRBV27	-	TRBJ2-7	CASSPLLGTGDYEQYF	TGTGCCAGCTCCCCTCTTTTAGGGACAGGGGACTACGAGCAGTACTTC
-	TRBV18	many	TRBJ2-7	CASSPPVSMEQYF	TGTGCCAGCTCACCACCGGTATCTATGGAGCAGTACTTC
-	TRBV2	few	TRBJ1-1	CASIAQGGTEAFF	TGTGCCAGCATAGCACAGGGAGGCACTGAAGCTTTCTTT
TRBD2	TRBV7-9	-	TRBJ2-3	CASSISGSADTQYF	TGTGCCAGCAGCATAAGCGGGAGCGCGGATACGCAGTATTTT
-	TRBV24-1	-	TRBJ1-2	CATKSEYGYTF	TGTGCCACCAAGTCCGAGTATGGCTACACCTTC
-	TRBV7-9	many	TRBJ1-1	CASSFPLGTEAFF	TGTGCCAGCAGCTTCCCCCTAGGGACTGAAGCTTTCTTT
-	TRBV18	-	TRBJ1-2	CASSPLKTDYGYTF	TGTGCCAGCTCACCCTTGAAAACGGACTATGGCTACACCTTC
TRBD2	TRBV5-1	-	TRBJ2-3	CASSFIPGLAGKTDTQYF	TGCGCCAGCAGCTTTATCCCCGGACTAGCGGGAAAGACAGATACGCAGTATTTT
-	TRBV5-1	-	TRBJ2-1	CASSLARTGEQFF	TGCGCCAGCAGCTTGGCCCGTACTGGAGAGCAGTTCTTC
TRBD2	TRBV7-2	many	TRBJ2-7	CASSSTDMGLAGGYEQYF	TGTGCCAGCAGCTCTACTGATATGGGACTAGCGGGAGGGTATGAGCAGTACTTC
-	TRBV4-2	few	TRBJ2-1	CASSQDLETTMSSYNEQFF	TGTGCCAGCAGCCAAGATCTCGAGACAACTATGAGCTCCTACAATGAGCAGTTCTTC